These 30 T cell receptor delta chains were sequenced from one sample in a study of fetal and pediatric gammadelta thymocytes. TCRdb re-analyzed the reads via CATT. Found here are about 910 delta-chain clones, 51% of them singletons; the top ten hold roughly 15%. The sequenced sample consisted of Vgamma9Vdelta2 gamma-delta T cells from the thymus. As for subset: sorted CD3+gammadeltaTCR+Vgamma9+Vdelta2+ thymocytes. Receptor source: a child who underwent cardiac surgery and was recorded as healthy.

This clone is large (0.1 to 1%) in the sample. The chain links TRDV2 to TRDJ3; 13 nucleotides agree with TRDD3. CDR1 and CDR2 (germline): GEAIGNYY, EKD. V lost 0 bases, J lost 0 bases, and 13 bases stayed unmatched. The CDR3 totals 23 residues. Written as DNA, the CDR3 is TGTGCCTGTGACACCCTCTTTACTGGGGGATACGCGATCTCCTCCTGGGACACCCGACAGATGTTTTTC. As protein: CACDTLFTGGYAISSWDTRQMFF.

In the case of this clone: A far larger clone is only one base removed, so a read error is likely. The same CDR3 also results from other DNA sequences found in this sample. V gene TRDV2 combines with J gene TRDJ1, with 9 nucleotides matching TRDD3. The CDR3 has 20 residues. The V and J ends lost 0 bases and 1 base, in that order; junction bases with no gene match: 17. CDR1 is GEAIGNYY, CDR2 EKD, per germline. The CDR3 spells CACDTGPLLGDGLFTDKLIF. As DNA, the CDR3 is TGTGCCTGTGACACCGGGCCCTTGCTGGGGGATGGTTTGTTCACCGATAAACTCATCTTT.

Details on this clone: A far larger clone is just one base off, so this is likely a read error. Other DNA sequences in this specimen translate into the identical CDR3. The V call is TRDV2, the J call TRDJ1; 10 bases match TRDD3. After removal of 4 bases from V and 10 bases from J, the junction contained 17 bases not matched to a gene. The CDR3 totals 16 residues. Germline V CDR1 and CDR2: GEAIGNYY, EKD. DNA for the CDR3: TGTGCCTGTGAATTTCCTAATACTGGGGGATCCCCTATACTCATCTTT. It is translated as CACEFPNTGGSPILIF.

By sample fraction, this clone is large. The same CDR3 arises from other DNA sequences in this sample as well. V usage is TRDV2 and J usage is TRDJ1; D not certain. Germline V gene data show CDR1 as GEAIGNYY and CDR2 as EKD. This CDR3 is 14 amino acids long. Between the trimmed V and J ends, which lost 1 base and 3 bases, there was a span of 11 bases. The DNA of the CDR3 is TGTGCCTGTGACACGACTGAGTGGCCCGATAAACTCATCTTT. Its translation: CACDTTEWPDKLIF.

This clone was observed a single time. This probably arose from a read error, given a far larger clone one base away. Other DNA sequences of this sample code for an identical CDR3. V and J are TRDV2 and TRDJ3; 11 nucleotides align to TRDD3. V lost 0 bases, J lost 0 bases, and 9 bases stayed unmatched. The CDR3 totals 21 residues. Germline V gene data show CDR1 as GEAIGNYY and CDR2 as EKD. The CDR3 here is CACDTSSTGGYGSWDTRQMFF. The CDR3 DNA sequence: TGTGCCTGTGACACCTCGAGTACTGGGGGATATGGCTCCTGGGACACCCGACAGATGTTTTTC.

In the case of this clone: A far larger clone differs by one base, so this is likely a read error. V usage is TRDV2 and J usage is TRDJ1, with TRDD3 identical over 7 bases. The V gene's germline CDR1 is GEAIGNYY and CDR2 EKD. This CDR3 region has 15 residues. J lost 5 bases, V lost 7 bases, and 15 bases had no gene match. The CDR3 protein is CACELKGIAADKLIF. The CDR3, as DNA: TGTGCCTGCGAACTAAAGGGGATAGCTGCAGATAAACTCATCTTT.

This clone is large in the sample. The chain recombines TRDV2 with TRDJ1, with 13 positions matching TRDD3. The CDR3 is made up of 17 amino acids. The trim removed 1 base at V and 2 bases at J, leaving 6 bases unmatched. Germline V gives CDR1 GEAIGNYY, CDR2 EKD. CDR3 amino acids: CACDTVLGDTRTDKLIF. DNA for the CDR3: TGTGCCTGTGACACTGTACTGGGGGATACGAGGACCGATAAACTCATCTTT.

This clone is large (0.1 to 1%) in the sample. J is TRDJ1 and V is TRDV2; 10 positions match TRDD3. CDR3 length: 20 amino acids. Germline CDR1 GEAIGNYY, CDR2 EKD. The ends lost 3 bases at V and 5 bases at J; junction bases unmatched: 23. Here the CDR3 DNA reads TGTGCCTGTGACGGTGTCTGGACGGCTATACTGGGGGATGGCCCTGATAAACTCATCTTT. Translating gives CACDGVWTAILGDGPDKLIF.

A remark on this clone: Given a far larger clone just one base away, this is likely a sequencing read error. The chain has TRDV2 and TRDJ1, with TRDD3 identical over 10 bases. Trimming cost V 3 bases and J 0 bases; bases outside gene matches: 33. CDR3 length: 25 amino acids. CDR1 and CDR2 (germline): GEAIGNYY, EKD. DNA of the CDR3: TGTGCCTGTGACGGTGGGTATACCTCTCTACTGGGGGATCAACGCTGGGAAGACTACACCGATAAACTCATCTTT. Amino acid sequence: CACDGGYTSLLGDQRWEDYTDKLIF.

This clone is large in the sample. The V and J genes are TRDV2 and TRDJ3, with D unresolved. The CDR3 runs 18 residues. Germline loops: CDR1 GEAIGNYY, CDR2 EKD. Trimming removed 3 bases from V and 0 bases from J, with 14 bases in between. The CDR3 loop reads CACDDSAELSWDTRQMFF. Written as DNA, the CDR3 is TGTGCCTGTGACGACTCGGCTGAACTCTCCTGGGACACCCGACAGATGTTTTTC.

By proportion, this clone is large. The rearrangement joins TRDV2 to TRDJ3, with TRDD3 matching over 8 bases. Per germline, CDR1 GEAIGNYY and CDR2 EKD. The CDR3 extends over 18 amino acids. V trimming: 2 bases; J trimming: 0 bases; junction bases outside the gene matches: 5. CDR3 region: CACDILGASSWDTRQMFF. The CDR3 DNA sequence: TGTGCCTGTGACATACTGGGGGCCAGCTCCTGGGACACCCGACAGATGTTTTTC.

This clone qualifies as large. The chain couples TRDV2 to TRDJ1; TRDD3 agrees at 8 bases. Germline V gene data show CDR1 as GEAIGNYY and CDR2 as EKD. Germline trimming cut 0 bases from V and 3 bases from J; bases unmatched to any gene: 17. There are 19 residues in the CDR3. CDR3 coding DNA: TGTGCCTGTGACACCGGGGCAAGTCCGGAAGACTGGGGGTCCGATAAACTCATCTTT. Translating it yields CACDTGASPEDWGSDKLIF.

A note on this clone: A far larger clone is one base from this, pointing to a likely read error. This chain uses TRDV2 with TRDJ1; 12 bases map to TRDD3. Germline V gene data show CDR1 as GEAIGNYY and CDR2 as EKD. The CDR3 contains 20 residues. The trim removed 3 bases at V and 4 bases at J, leaving 20 bases unmatched. Written as DNA, the CDR3 is TGTGCCTGTGACCCCTATGTTCCTCGTACTGGGGGATACTATGACGATAAACTCATCTTT. As protein: CACDPYVPRTGGYYDDKLIF.

In the case of this clone: A far larger clone is just one base off, so this is likely a read error. V usage is TRDV2 and J usage is TRDJ1; TRDD3 matches 10 bases. The J segment lost 0 bases and the V segment lost 4 bases, leaving 19 bases of the junction unmatched. Per the germline V gene, CDR1 is GEAIGNYY and CDR2 is EKD. CDR3 length: 20 residues. CDR3 protein: CACEGACLGGYVGYTDKLIF. In DNA, the CDR3 is TGTGCCTGTGAGGGGGCCTGCCTAGGGGGATACGTGGGTTACACCGATAAACTCATCTTT.

In its sample, this clone ranks as medium-sized. V usage is TRDV2 and J usage is TRDJ3; TRDD3 might be the D (6 bases). The CDR3 sequence is 19 residues long. Trimming cost V 0 bases and J 0 bases, with 14 bases left between them. The germline gives CDR1 GEAIGNYY, CDR2 EKD. DNA for the CDR3: TGTGCCTGTGACACCGTACTGGGCTCCATCTCCTGGGACACCCGACAGATGTTTTTC. It yields the protein CACDTVLGSISWDTRQMFF.

Only a few counts were recorded for this clone. A far more abundant clone sits one base away, making this likely a read error. The rearrangement links TRDV2 to TRDJ1; 7 nucleotides agree with TRDD3. This CDR3 has 19 residues. Germline values: CDR1 GEAIGNYY, CDR2 EKD. The DNA for the CDR3 is TGTGCCCGTGACACCGATAAAAGCTGGGGGTCGACCCCCACCGATAAACTCATCTTT. Translating it yields CARDTDKSWGSTPTDKLIF.

Comments on this clone: This likely came from a read error, as a far larger clone is one base away. Additional DNA sequences in this sample encode the identical CDR3. The chain recombines TRDV1 with TRDJ3; TRDD3 matches at 8 bases. There are 21 residues in the CDR3. The germline CDR1 and CDR2 sequences are TSWWSYY and QGS. Here the CDR3 reads CALGEIDGWGMSSWDTRQMFF. CDR3 sequence (DNA): TGTGCTCTTGGGGAAATCGACGGGTGGGGGATGAGCTCCTGGGATACCCGACAGATGTTTTTC.

The V and J genes are TRAV29/DV5 and TRDJ3, with 9 positions matching TRDD3. Trimming cost V 3 bases and J 0 bases; bases outside gene matches: 1. The CDR3 sequence is 16 residues long. In germline, CDR1 is NSMFDY, CDR2 ISSIKDK. For the CDR3, the DNA is TGTGCAGCAAACTGGGGGAGCTCCTGGGACACCCGACAGATGTTTTTC. Its protein is CAANWGSSWDTRQMFF.

In its sample, this clone ranks as large. This chain joins TRDV2 and TRDJ1; D gene ambiguous. The CDR3 covers 18 residues. Deletions cut 5 bases from V and 0 bases from J, with 24 bases between. Germline V lookup: CDR1 GEAIGNYY, CDR2 EKD. CDR3 in amino acids: CACGPVRTTEPNTDKLIF. The CDR3 DNA is TGTGCCTGTGGCCCCGTCCGAACAACAGAACCTAACACCGATAAACTCATCTTT.

Notes on this clone: A much more abundant neighbour one base away suggests this may be a read error. The same CDR3 can be traced to other DNA sequences in this sample. This rearrangement joins TRDV2 to TRDJ1; TRDD3 matches 13 bases. J gave up 1 base and V 3 bases, and 13 bases lay outside the gene matches. Germline loops: CDR1 GEAIGNYY, CDR2 EKD. The CDR3 loop spans 19 amino acids. The CDR3 region is CACDPLILGDTRGTDKLIF. CDR3 nucleotides: TGTGCCTGTGACCCGCTAATACTGGGGGATACGCGTGGCACCGATAAACTCATCTTT.

The sample holds one count of this clone. A clone one base away is much larger, so this may be a read error. V is TRDV2 and J is TRDJ1; the D gene is possibly TRDD2 (8 bases). CDR3 length: 21 residues. Germline V lookup: CDR1 GEAIGNYY, CDR2 EKD. CDR3 sequence (DNA): TGTGCCCGTGACCCCTTATCACTTCCTACCTCGGGTACTGGGGCTGACGATAAACTCATCTTT. Translation gives CARDPLSLPTSGTGADDKLIF.

A word on this clone: It differs at one base from a far larger clone, so likely a read error. The rearrangement links TRDV2 to TRDJ1; TRDD3 matches 9 bases. This CDR3 comprises 20 residues. Germline V gives CDR1 GEAIGNYY, CDR2 EKD. The CDR3 region is CACDTGPLLGDGLFTDELIF. The CDR3 bases are TGTGCCTGTGACACCGGACCCTTGCTGGGGGATGGTTTGTTCACCGATGAACTCATCTTT.

A word on this clone: The protein given by TCRdb reflects a much larger clone and differs at residue 6 from this DNA's translation, likely from a read error; the protein shown is the DNA's translation. The chain links TRDV2 to TRDJ1; 9 nucleotides match TRDD3. This CDR3 region has 16 residues. Germline V gene lookup returns CDR1 GEAIGNYY and CDR2 EKD. The trim removed 3 bases at V and 0 bases at J, leaving 7 bases unmatched. CDR3 bases: TGTGCCTGTGACCCCGCGGGGATACGAGACACCGATAAACTCATCTTT. This codes for CACDPAGIRDTDKLIF.

This clone counts as large. The rearrangement links TRDV2 to TRDJ3; perhaps TRDD3 as D (6 bases). CDR3 length: 19 residues. The V gene's germline CDR1 is GEAIGNYY and CDR2 EKD. V was trimmed by 3 bases and J by 0 bases, leaving 17 bases between them. The CDR3 nucleotides are TGTGCCTGTGACGCACTGGGCGCCACAGGCTCCTGGGACACCCGACAGATGTTTTTC. It encodes CACDALGATGSWDTRQMFF.

This clone has a handful of counts. A far larger clone is off by one base, so a read error is likely. The chain combines TRDV2 with TRDJ2, with 10 bases matching TRDD3. Germline V lookup: CDR1 GEAIGNYY, CDR2 EKD. Trimming took 3 bases from V and 7 from J; bases not matched to a gene: 10. The CDR3 spans 16 residues. In nucleotides, the CDR3 is TGTGCCTGTGACGCCTTGCTGGGGGATATGGTAGCACAACTCTTCTTT. As protein: CACDALLGDMVAQLFF.

In its sample, this clone was seen a few times. A far more abundant clone sits one base away, making this likely a read error. V usage is TRDV2 and J usage is TRDJ1; D is undetermined. V lost 9 bases to trimming and J lost 3 bases, with 13 bases between them. Germline V gives CDR1 GEAIGNYY, CDR2 EKD. This CDR3 spans 12 amino acids. The CDR3 loop is CAGGNVSDKLIF. The CDR3 DNA is TGTGCCGGTGGAAACGTCTCCGATAAACTCATCTTT.

Relative to its sample, this clone is large (0.1 to 1%). The same CDR3 also results from other DNA sequences found in this sample. The V gene is TRDV2, the J gene TRDJ1; D possibly corresponds to TRDD3 (5 bases). With 1 base removed from V and 10 bases from J, the gap between germline ends came to 30 bases. This CDR3 spans 18 amino acids. Germline V gives CDR1 GEAIGNYY, CDR2 EKD. CDR3 amino acids: CACDTILGDPRDTIPLIF. CDR3 DNA sequence: TGTGCCTGTGACACAATTCTTGGGGACCCTCGAGACACCATTCCACTCATCTTT.

About this clone: This may come from a read error, since a much larger clone is one base off. The chain couples TRDV2 to TRDJ1; D remains ambiguous. The CDR3 consists of 17 residues. Germline assignment: CDR1 GEAIGNYY and CDR2 EKD. DNA of the CDR3: TGTGCCCGTGACACCAGGAGAGGCTGTTGGTACACCGATAAACTCATCTTT. Translating gives CARDTRRGCWYTDKLIF.

Turning to this clone: A far larger clone is one nucleotide away, so this likely arose from a read error. This chain connects TRDV2 to TRDJ1; D is ambiguous. This CDR3 is built from 12 residues. Germline lookup yields CDR1 GEAIGNYY and CDR2 EKD. The DNA of the CDR3 is TGTGCCCGTGACACTAGCGCCGATAAACTCATCTTT. Amino acids: CARDTSADKLIF.

With respect to this clone: Given a far larger clone just one base away, this is likely a sequencing read error. The chain uses TRDV2 and TRDJ1; D unclear. CDR3 length: 14 residues. V lost 3 bases and J 4 bases, leaving 14 bases between the germline ends. Germline V gene lookup returns CDR1 GEAIGNYY and CDR2 EKD. The CDR3 DNA follows: TGTGCCTGTGACTCCCAGACGTACAACGATAAACTCATCTTT. This encodes CACDSQTYNDKLIF.